This T cell receptor (beta chain) was observed in a study of cytomegalovirus exposure and HLA in healthy donors (dated by TCRdb to about 2017). Concerning the study at large: According to an earlier analysis of 587 of the donors, some 180 million T cells yielded 100 million or so unique TCR beta sequences and approximately 300 Gb of sequence data. An early release covering 550 to 700 HLA-typed donors comprised about 320 gigabases of sequencing data and roughly 85 million unique TCR sequences. The genetic ancestry cluster associated with self-reported Caucasian donors included around four fifths of the approximately 400 genotyped donors. The study aimed to test whether cataloging public T cell receptors could reveal signatures of past pathogen exposure. The T cell repertoires of several hundred subjects were profiled by immunosequencing and related to cytomegalovirus serostatus. A separate validation cohort of approximately 130 different subjects was used in addition to the 666-subject first cohort. To predict cytomegalovirus infection status, the study brought together high-throughput TCR immunosequencing, statistical association of individual TCRs with disease status, and machine learning. To study patterns of TCR occurrence, a later analysis re-analyzed previously published TCR beta repertoires from several hundred donors and added high-resolution HLA genotyping. In the later analysis, no new phenotypic data were used to find candidate immune exposures; instead, reliance was placed on TCR beta sequences and their occurrence across donors. In an earlier analysis of 500 to 650 of the donors, high-throughput TCR beta sequencing was used to judge whether each TCR beta V gene segment behaved as functional or pseudogenic. Donor age, sex, ethnicity and CMV serostatus were collected together with the repertoire data. A later genetic analysis used genome-wide SNP genotypes for about three fifths of the roughly 700 donors, treating that subset as a discovery cohort. All discovery cohort repertoires had been generated using a single sequencing platform. Class I and class II HLA loci were covered by the typing at four-digit resolution. The number of typed donors differed by locus: roughly 620-630 for A, B, C, DRB1 and DQB1; approximately 520 for DQA1; some 610 for DPA1; and around 470 for DPB1. Roughly five DR-DQ haplotypes were handled as single units for association and clustering because linkage in the cohort was strong. Across approximately 420 genotyped donors of the cohort, an average of 235,054 unique TCR beta nucleotide sequences per donor were sequenced, and roughly 20% of those sequences were non-productive.

Library preparation used the immunoSEQ multiplex PCR assay. The multiplex PCR relied on a mix of 60 forward primers for TCR Vbeta segments and 13 reverse primers for TCR Jbeta segments. The CDR3 region of rearranged TCR beta genes was amplified from genomic DNA with a multiplex PCR assay. Amplified TCR beta libraries were sequenced as 87-base-pair reads on the Illumina HiSeq System. As for the original processing: A later analysis tallied 75 million to 95 million unique TCR beta chains across the 666 repertoires, and 10 million to 11 million of those chains were shared by two or more donors. Raw reads were error-corrected and collapsed into unique sequences with a nearest-neighbor algorithm that merged closely related sequences to remove PCR and sequencing errors. To assign V, D and J gene segments, CDR3 sequences were aligned to IMGT reference sequences. Each retained sequence needed at least a six-nucleotide match to both a V gene segment and a J gene segment. A rearrangement was called productive if the CDR3 had no stop codons and remained in frame with V and J, and every other rearrangement was called non-productive. Following IMGT convention, CDR3 was defined as the stretch from the second conserved V-encoded cysteine to the conserved J-encoded phenylalanine. In an earlier analysis of more than 550 of the donors, sequences lacking an unambiguous match to a single V gene segment were excluded. An earlier analysis of around 600 of the donors classified V segments as functional when productive rearrangements were above 56.7% and as segregating when the standard deviation between donors was above 5%. A statistical classification framework was built for diagnosing cytomegalovirus status from the catalog of TCR beta chain sequences. V and J gene assignment, in a later analysis, came from comparing TCR nucleotide sequences with IMGT/GENE-DB human TR gene sequences. A later analysis assigned CDR3 sequences and most-parsimonious VDJ recombination scenarios with the TCRdist pipeline. A later analysis defined each TCR beta chain by its CDR3 amino acid sequence plus V-gene family, and excluded reads lacking a unique V-gene family. In a later analysis, some 600 highly shared, low-generation-probability nucleotide sequences were removed to address suspected cross-contamination and a sequencing artifact. For each public chain, a later analysis derived a clonal expansion index from normalized ranks of inferred template counts within each repertoire. A later analysis computed generation probabilities with a VDJ recombination model fitted to out-of-frame rearrangements, and checked the results against IGoR. In a later analysis, TCR-TCR, TCR-HLA and TCR-CMV co-occurrence was scored with hypergeometric tests, and a repertoire-size bias correction was applied to TCR pairs. To estimate false discovery rates, a later analysis permuted the HLA or CMV assignments 20 times. In a later analysis, co-occurring TCRs were grouped with DBSCAN, and TCRdist sequence similarity was added when clustering was performed within HLA-allele-positive subsets. Repertoires with fewer than 30,000 or more than 120,000 public chains, plus five repertoires with anomalous nucleotide sharing, were excluded from co-occurrence clustering. In its TCRdb copy, this immuneACCESS table keeps in-frame sequences only and misses some clones. Where compared with another copy, unresolved V genes explain less than half of these, and the others have no known cause. V, J and clone size are taken as reported in that table, and D and trimming were inferred from the DNA itself. The sample table holds about 170,000 clones, of which 75% to 90% were seen once. Around 4.1% of the sample belongs to the ten largest clones.

CDR1 and CDR2, looked up from the germline V gene (reference sequence), are LNHNV and YYDKDF. V sheds 1 base and J sheds 3 bases, leaving 14 bases between their ends. From the cysteine through the phenylalanine, the CDR3 covers 16 amino acids. The read is trimmed to its CDR3 DNA, 48 bases read in frame from base 1. Findings and caveats that apply to the study as a whole: According to a later analysis, TCR association rates differed among HLA loci, with DRB1 alleles showing the most associated TCRs and HLA-C alleles showing the fewest. A further reported finding was that TCR beta sequences accurately predicted the HLA-A and HLA-B alleles for most subjects in the first cohort. Compared with equally common non-associated chains, HLA-associated TCR beta chains in a later analysis were more clonally expanded and had lower generation probabilities. A total of 150 to 200 TCR beta chains were listed by the study as associated with cytomegalovirus. Because counts were too low, some 17 rarely observed V segments, including chromosome 9 orphons, were left out of the earlier analysis of over 550 of the donors. The only immune exposure information available for the cohort was CMV serostatus. Because the 87-base-pair reads could not distinguish some IMGT-functional V segments, including TRBV6-2 and TRBV6-3, those segments were excluded. Because HLA typing was missing for some donors at each locus, association tests included only the typed subset. The classifier was reported to diagnose cytomegalovirus status with high specificity and sensitivity in both the original and validation cohorts. Broadly in line with IMGT annotations, most TCR beta V segments showed up in productive rearrangements about 87% or about 30% of the time in an earlier analysis of some 590 of the donors. A few of the identified cytomegalovirus-associated TCR beta chains were confirmed in vitro to be specific for cytomegalovirus antigens. A later genetic analysis reported fewer N-insertions in productive TCRs among donors in an Asian-associated ancestry cluster than the roughly 720-donor mean. A cluster of highly shared sequence variants was judged likely to represent a technical artifact of the sequencing pipeline. Linkage disequilibrium might explain the correlated functional status among segregating V segments, but an unknown experimental factor could not be excluded. In a later analysis, most CMV-associated TCR beta chains were found to appear HLA-restricted, with HLA associations seemingly driven largely by CMV exposure. Specific HLA alleles were associated with 15,000 to 20,000 TCR beta sequences at a false discovery rate of 0.05 in a later analysis. A later analysis reported that several top co-occurrence clusters appeared linked to parvovirus B19, influenza, CMV and Epstein-Barr virus. Across donors, most TCR sequences were observed very rarely, whereas some public TCRs were present in many individuals. The authors suggested that the approach could potentially be extended to other disease states and immunological phenotypes. In a later genetic analysis, a missense DCLRE1C variant was associated with V-gene and J-gene trimming of TCR beta chains, and the association was replicated in an independent cohort. Presence/absence analyses assumed roughly uniform sequencing depth across donors, an assumption that may not hold. Strong co-occurrence of HLA alleles, especially DR and DQ, made assigning TCR associations to individual alleles difficult. This cohort had only TCR beta chains sequenced, and the lack of alpha or paired-chain data limited which features could be detected.

On this clone itself: Its antigen is currently not known. Base qualities are not at hand, and no much larger clone is one base apart.

In total, over 600 healthy bone marrow donors made up the cohort. Cohort members were all nominally healthy when sampled, although unrecorded immune exposures were likely present. The donor was CMV seropositive and belonged to the group of 270 or so seropositive cohort members. A peripheral blood sample was collected from each donor, and TCR beta sequencing was performed on peripheral blood mononuclear cells. The Qiagen DNeasy Blood Extraction Kit was used to extract genomic DNA from the blood cell samples. This receptor was obtained from a woman aged 45-65 years in good health and CMV-seropositive. The material sequenced was PBMCs. The rearranged segments are TRBV15 and TRBJ2-3; possibly the D gene is TRBD2, per 6 matching bases. CDR3 region: CATSRVWGGATDTQYF. The DNA sequence is TGTGCCACCAGCAGAGTTTGGGGCGGGGCGACAGATACGCAGTATTTT.